This is a list of T cell receptor beta chains from one sample in a study of naive and memory T cell subsets. Via MiXCR, TCRdb re-called the UMI-ligation and nested PCR reads, giving one row per CDR3 protein. The table records roughly 20,000 distinct CDR3 sequences, approximately 10% of them present only once. Sequenced: central memory CD8+ T cells from blood. Receptor source: a human donor in good health. Each CDR3 is given with its conserved first and last residue. The D gene is left open where the match is weak. Clone sizes are given selectively: once, few, many, or a class where the clone is expanded.

J	D	V	size	CDR3	DNA
TRBJ1-1	.	TRBV29-1	many	CSVVLGDWNTEAFF	TGCAGCGTTGTCCTCGGGGATTGGAACACTGAAGCTTTCTTT
TRBJ2-1	TRBD2	TRBV20-1	many	CSASRAGGSLWEQFF	TGCAGTGCTAGCAGAGCGGGAGGATCCCTTTGGGAGCAGTTCTTC
TRBJ1-6	TRBD1	TRBV10-3	many	CAIRSEDRADSPLHF	TGTGCCATCCGGTCGGAGGACAGGGCGGACTCACCCCTCCACTTT
TRBJ2-7	.	TRBV27	.	CASKGLVPREQYF	TGTGCCAGCAAAGGGCTAGTTCCGAGAGAGCAGTACTTC
TRBJ2-3	TRBD2	TRBV2	.	CASRLLAGTTDTQYF	TGTGCCAGCAGACTACTAGCGGGGACTACAGATACGCAGTATTTT
TRBJ1-1	.	TRBV6-6	.	CASSPTGVEAFF	TGTGCCAGCAGTCCTACCGGGGTTGAAGCTTTCTTT
TRBJ2-1	.	TRBV6-4	many	CASSDGTGKNEQFF	TGTGCCAGCAGTGACGGCACAGGGAAGAATGAGCAGTTCTTC
TRBJ2-7	TRBD1	TRBV5-1	few	CASSSTGVHEQYF	TGCGCCAGCAGTTCGACAGGGGTCCACGAGCAGTACTTC
TRBJ2-7	.	TRBV5-6	many	CASSLGGDWYEQYF	TGTGCCAGCAGCTTGGGGGGTGACTGGTACGAGCAGTACTTC
TRBJ2-7	TRBD2	TRBV12-3/TRBV12-4	.	CASSPSTTSVPYEQYF	TGTGCCAGCAGTCCCTCGACGACTAGCGTACCGTACGAGCAGTACTTC
TRBJ2-7	.	TRBV2	.	CASRDVSSYEQYF	TGTGCCAGCAGGGACGTGAGCTCCTACGAGCAGTACTTC
TRBJ2-5	.	TRBV10-3	.	CAIGVAVGRETQYF	TGTGCCATCGGGGTTGCGGTCGGGAGAGAGACCCAGTACTTC
TRBJ2-2	TRBD1	TRBV29-1	many	CSVEGTGDFTNTGELFF	TGCAGCGTTGAGGGGACAGGGGACTTTACGAACACCGGGGAGCTGTTTTTT
TRBJ2-4	.	TRBV7-9	few	CASRTGGPQNIQYF	TGTGCCAGCAGGACCGGGGGCCCACAAAACATTCAGTACTTC
TRBJ2-1	TRBD2	TRBV9	few	CASSASGSLGNEQFF	TGTGCCAGCAGCGCTAGCGGGAGTCTGGGTAATGAGCAGTTCTTC
TRBJ1-1	.	TRBV6-6	.	CASSYYDVGSEAFF	TGTGCCAGCAGTTACTATGATGTAGGCAGTGAAGCTTTCTTT
TRBJ2-7	.	TRBV20-1	.	CSAYTGDSYEQYF	TGCAGTGCTTATACAGGTGACTCCTACGAGCAGTACTTC
TRBJ2-1	.	TRBV29-1	few	CSVEVDEQFF	TGCAGCGTTGAGGTGGATGAGCAGTTCTTC
TRBJ1-1	.	TRBV30	many	CASEVNRATEAFF	TGTGCCTCGGAGGTAAACAGGGCCACTGAAGCTTTCTTT
TRBJ2-5	.	TRBV4-2	few	CASSQDHARFMETQYF	TGTGCCAGCAGCCAAGATCACGCTAGATTTATGGAGACCCAGTACTTC
TRBJ2-7	.	TRBV7-9	.	CASAGGRGRLYEQYF	TGTGCCAGCGCCGGCGGTCGAGGGCGGTTGTACGAGCAGTACTTC
TRBJ1-5	TRBD1	TRBV28	medium-sized	CASSPTGVRQPQHF	TGTGCCAGCAGTCCTACAGGGGTACGTCAGCCCCAGCATTTT
TRBJ2-3	.	TRBV7-7	many	CASSPPGGVTQYF	TGTGCCAGCAGCCCCCCAGGAGGGGTTACGCAGTATTTT
TRBJ2-1	.	TRBV20-1	many	CSAISGTTSYNEQFF	TGCAGTGCCATATCCGGGACCACCTCCTACAATGAGCAGTTCTTC
TRBJ2-3	TRBD2	TRBV7-8	medium-sized	CASSPTIAGDKADTQYF	TGTGCCAGCAGCCCGACCATAGCGGGAGACAAAGCAGATACGCAGTATTTT
TRBJ2-1	.	TRBV6-2/TRBV6-3	few	CASSFRYNEQFF	TGTGCCAGCAGTTTCCGCTACAATGAGCAGTTCTTC
TRBJ1-3	.	TRBV19	many	CASSIGFGAGNTIYF	TGTGCCAGTAGTATTGGATTCGGGGCTGGAAACACCATATATTTT
TRBJ2-1	TRBD2	TRBV3-1	few	CASSQAASGSLYNEQFF	TGTGCCAGCAGCCAAGCGGCTAGCGGGAGTTTGTACAATGAGCAGTTCTTC
TRBJ2-3	.	TRBV7-9	.	CASSLGGALVHTQYF	TGTGCCAGCAGCTTAGGAGGCGCCTTGGTCCATACGCAGTATTTT
TRBJ1-4	TRBD1	TRBV7-9	few	CASSASGTGFEKLFF	TGTGCCAGCAGCGCATCAGGGACAGGGTTTGAAAAACTGTTTTTT
TRBJ2-4	.	TRBV7-9	many	CASSSDRALAKNIQYF	TGTGCCAGCAGCTCCGACAGAGCATTAGCCAAAAACATTCAGTACTTC
TRBJ2-7	TRBD2	TRBV28	few	CASSSVAGPYYEQYF	TGTGCCAGCAGTTCGGTAGCGGGACCCTACTACGAGCAGTACTTC
TRBJ2-7	.	TRBV27	many	CASSSDNTGYEQYF	TGTGCCAGCAGTTCGGACAACACAGGCTACGAGCAGTACTTC
TRBJ2-1	TRBD2	TRBV4-3	.	CASSQDSTSGRAAPYNEQFF	TGCGCCAGCAGCCAAGATAGCACTAGCGGGAGGGCGGCCCCCTACAATGAGCAGTTCTTC
TRBJ2-7	TRBD2	TRBV9	.	CASSVVPSGSYEQYF	TGTGCCAGCAGCGTAGTTCCCAGCGGGAGCTACGAGCAGTACTTC
TRBJ1-2	.	TRBV11-2	.	CASSLPGYQGYTF	TGTGCCAGCAGCTTGCCAGGGTATCAGGGCTACACCTTC
TRBJ1-2	.	TRBV10-3	many	CAINGATMGGYGYTF	TGTGCCATCAACGGGGCTACCATGGGCGGCTATGGCTACACCTTC
TRBJ2-1	TRBD2	TRBV5-4	few	CASSLRAGGPDEQFF	TGTGCCAGCAGCTTGAGGGCGGGAGGGCCTGATGAGCAGTTCTTC